Each of the 30 T cell receptor beta chains below was sequenced from the same sample in a study of beta chain features in type 1 diabetes. Points from the study as a whole: People with Type 1 diabetes carried modestly yet significantly shorter TCRB CDR3s in all four CD4+ subsets.

Since all of the isolated RNA was reverse transcribed, expressed TCRB transcripts were what got sequenced. Only in-frame clones appear in the TCRdb table, and some are missing; sequencing was by immunoSEQ multiplex PCR. The sample gives some 150,000 clones, approximately 13% of which show up once; approximately 1.3% is in the top ten. Their antigen targets remain unknown. Sequencing was done on a sample of central memory CD4+ T cells from blood. Source of these receptors: a young man with type 1 diabetes.

The rearrangement joins TRBV27 to TRBJ1-2; D is undetermined. Germline V lookup: CDR1 MNHEY, CDR2 SMNVEV (reference sequence). There are 14 residues in the CDR3. Trimming removed 5 bases from V and 4 bases from J, with 14 bases in between. Here the CDR3 DNA reads TGTGCCAGCAGTCCTCACACACAAGGCTATGGCTACACCTTC. Its protein product is CASSPHTQGYGYTF.

There are a few counts of this clone. The CDR3 is CASSSRDRGLEQYF. DNA for the CDR3: TGTGCCAGCAGCTCCCGGGACAGGGGATTGGAGCAGTACTTC. This chain connects TRBV7-9 to TRBJ2-7, with TRBD1 matching over 10 bases. Per the germline V gene, CDR1 is SEHNR and CDR2 is FQNEAQ (reference sequence). The trim removed 4 bases at V and 7 bases at J, leaving 7 bases unmatched. The CDR3 totals 14 residues.

The chain employs TRBV6-5 and TRBJ1-2; the D gene is possibly TRBD1 (6 bases). Germline V lookup: CDR1 MNHEY, CDR2 SVGAGI. V lost 4 bases and J lost 2, with 11 bases in between. This CDR3 is 14 amino acids long. The CDR3 reads CASSFDRRNYGYTF. CDR3 bases: TGTGCCAGCAGTTTCGACAGGCGGAACTATGGCTACACCTTC.

This clone was seen a handful of times. The chain carries TRBV19 and TRBJ1-2; D remains unclear. The CDR3 consists of 13 residues. Looked up from germline, CDR1 is LNHDA and CDR2 is SQIVND (reference sequence). V was cut by 4 bases and J by 6 bases, with 12 bases left in between. CDR3 sequence (DNA): TGTGCCAGTAGTAAGGTTAATCGGGATGGCTACACCTTC. It is translated as CASSKVNRDGYTF.

The table lists this clone with a few counts. The chain joins TRBV30 to TRBJ1-1; D ambiguous. The CDR3 has 11 amino acids. Germline CDR1 reads GTSNPN; CDR2 reads SVGIG (reference sequence). Deletions cut 2 bases from V and 6 bases from J, with 7 bases between. This CDR3 reads CAWSKFAEAFF. The CDR3 DNA is TGTGCCTGGAGTAAATTTGCTGAAGCTTTCTTT.

V is TRBV7-7 and J is TRBJ1-2; TRBD1 matches 10 bases. The CDR3 totals 13 residues. The ends lost 3 bases at V and 7 bases at J; junction bases unmatched: 2. Germline V gene sequence: CDR1 SSHAT, CDR2 FNYEAQ (reference sequence). This CDR3 is CASSLGQGFGYTF. In nucleotides, the CDR3 is TGTGCCAGCAGCTTGGGACAGGGGTTTGGCTACACCTTC.

The sample holds a few counts of this clone. This chain uses TRBV9 with TRBJ1-6; 7 bases line up with TRBD1. The J segment lost 9 bases and the V segment lost 3 bases, leaving 12 bases of the junction unmatched. The length of the CDR3 is 16 residues. Germline V CDR1 and CDR2: SGDLS, YYNGEE. CDR3 sequence: CASSASGQAGISPLHF. CDR3 sequence (DNA): TGTGCCAGCAGCGCCAGTGGACAGGCGGGAATTTCACCCCTCCACTTT.

The genes are TRBV29-1 and TRBJ1-1, with unresolved D. The CDR3 runs to 11 residues. Per the germline V gene, CDR1 is SQVTM and CDR2 is ANQGSEA. V shed 6 bases and J shed 3 bases, with 8 bases lying between them. The CDR3 bases are TGCAGCGTGGCGAGGGACACTGAAGCTTTCTTT. Its translation is CSVARDTEAFF.

This clone occurred a few times. The chain links TRBV6-5 to TRBJ2-2, with TRBD1 matching over 8 bases. The CDR3 length is 13 residues. Germline V gene sequence: CDR1 MNHEY, CDR2 SVGAGI. Trimming at V came to 5 bases and at J to 7 bases, leaving 3 bases not matched to a gene. The DNA for the CDR3 is TGTGCCAGCAGTAGACAGGGGCGCGGGGAGCTGTTTTTT. Its protein is CASSRQGRGELFF.

Only a few counts were recorded for this clone. V usage is TRBV6-6 and J usage is TRBJ2-4; no clear D. The CDR3 runs 14 residues. V dropped 5 bases and J dropped 2 bases, with 10 bases sitting between them. The germline V gene encodes CDR1 MNHNY and CDR2 SVGAGI (reference sequence). DNA of the CDR3: TGTGCCAGCAGTACAAGGGTAACCAAAAACATTCAGTACTTC. Encoded protein: CASSTRVTKNIQYF.

This clone was picked up a small number of times. The J gene is TRBJ2-1, the V gene TRBV7-2; D unresolved. Germline values: CDR1 SGHTA, CDR2 FQGNSA. The CDR3 sequence is 11 residues long. Trimming took 6 bases from V and 7 from J, leaving 7 bases between them. The CDR3 loop is CASREQNEQFF. The CDR3 DNA is TGTGCCAGCAGGGAGCAGAATGAGCAGTTCTTC.

This chain joins TRBV6-1 and TRBJ2-1, with D uncertain. V was clipped by 3 bases and J by 5 bases, with 8 bases between them. The CDR3 is 13 residues long. Germline CDR1 and CDR2: MNHNS and SASEGT. CDR3 DNA sequence: TGTGCCAGCAGTGACTCCTACCACAATGAGCAGTTCTTC. Translation: CASSDSYHNEQFF.

This sequence joins TRBV21-1 and TRBJ2-5; the tabulated D call, TRBD1, remains unverified against the DNA. TRBV21-1 is marked as a pseudogene. This CDR3 has 15 amino acids. For the CDR3, the DNA is TGTGCCAGCAGCAAAGGGCTAGGGGACCAAGAGACCCAGTACTTC. Translated: CASSKGLGDQETQYF.

This clone came up a few times. One base away lies a much larger clone, so this may be a sequencing read error. This sequence joins TRBV7-6 and TRBJ2-1; D tentatively reads TRBD1 or TRBD2 (5 bases each). The CDR3 spans 15 residues. Germline CDR1 reads SGHVS; CDR2 reads FNYEAQ. Trimming cost V 0 bases and J 7 bases, with 13 bases left between them. The CDR3 coding sequence is TGTGCCAGCAGCTTAGCAATTGGGGACGGGAATGAGCAGTTCTTC. Its translation: CASSLAIGDGNEQFF. Full variable domain (missing parts from reference TRBV7-6 and TRBJ2-1): GAGVSQSPRYKVTKRGQDVALRCDPISGHVSLYWYRQALGQGPEFLTYFNYEAQQDKSGLPNDRFSAERPEGSISTLTIQRTEQRDSAMYRCASSLAIGDGNEQFFGPGTRLTVL.

This clone showed up just a few times. This chain connects TRBV9 to TRBJ2-3; tentatively, D is TRBD1 (5 bases). The CDR3 runs 14 residues. Trimming shortened V by 0 bases and J by 2 bases, and 7 bases separated the two germline ends. The germline CDR1 and CDR2 sequences are SGDLS and YYNGEE. CDR3 in amino acids: CASSVGRATDTQYF. The CDR3 coding sequence is TGTGCCAGCAGCGTAGGCAGGGCCACAGATACGCAGTATTTT.

The count of this clone is one. The chain has TRBV30 and TRBJ1-5; D remains unclear. This CDR3 contains 14 residues. Trimming removed 1 base at V and 1 base at J, with 8 bases between. The V gene's germline CDR1 is GTSNPN and CDR2 SVGIG (reference sequence). CDR3 region: CAWSADGSNQPQHF. The CDR3 DNA reads as TGTGCCTGGAGTGCGGACGGCAGCAATCAGCCCCAGCATTTT.

There are many counts of this clone. The chain is built from TRBV9 and TRBJ1-2, with D perhaps TRBD1 (6 bases). In germline, CDR1 is SGDLS, CDR2 YYNGEE. Trimming removed 0 bases at V and 8 bases at J, with 8 bases between. The CDR3 is 12 residues long. This CDR3 is CASSVGGGGYTF. CDR3 nucleotides: TGTGCCAGCAGCGTAGGAGGGGGAGGCTACACCTTC.

This clone was detected only a few times. V usage is TRBV5-1 and J usage is TRBJ2-5, with a tentative D call TRBD1 (6 bases). V gave up 1 base and J gave up 5 bases, with 15 bases separating them. Germline CDR1 is SGHRS and CDR2 is YFSETQ. The CDR3 has 15 amino acids. The CDR3 DNA is TGCGCCAGCAGCTTGTTGGCAGGGGATGCGGAGACCCAGTACTTC. It specifies CASSLLAGDAETQYF.

This clone was found a few times. This chain's CDR3 is CASSPPGRREEQFF. The CDR3 nucleotides are TGTGCCAGCTCACCTCCCGGACGGAGAGAAGAGCAGTTCTTC. The chain is built from TRBV18 and TRBJ2-1, with D unresolved. This CDR3 is built from 14 residues. CDR1 and CDR2 (germline): KGHSH, LQKENI. V shed 3 bases and J shed 10 bases, with 16 bases lying between them. Using reference TRBV18 and TRBJ2-1 for the parts outside the CDR3, the full variable domain is NAGVMQNPRHLVRRRGQEARLRCSPMKGHSHVYWYRQLPEEGLKFMVYLQKENIIDESGMPKERFSAEFPKEGPSILRIQQVVRGDSAAYFCASSPPGRREEQFFGPGTRLTVL.

CDR3 sequence reads: CASSSDRAGTEAFF. The CDR3 DNA sequence: TGCGCCAGCAGCTCCGACAGGGCAGGCACTGAAGCTTTCTTT. This chain links TRBV5-1 with TRBJ1-1, with 7 bases lining up with TRBD1. The CDR3 consists of 14 residues. Germline CDR1 is SGHRS and CDR2 is YFSETQ. V shed 3 bases and J 4 bases; nucleotides not matched to a gene: 6.

This clone was seen just once. The chain is built from TRBV10-1 and TRBJ2-1; possibly TRBD1 for D (6 bases). The CDR3 is 14 residues long. Trimming removed 7 bases at V and 5 bases at J, with 15 bases between. Germline V gives CDR1 WNHNN, CDR2 SYGVQD (reference sequence). The CDR3 nucleotides read TGCGCCAGCACCTCGGGACAATTTGACAATGAGCAGTTCTTC. The encoded protein is CASTSGQFDNEQFF.

The chain uses TRBV7-2 and TRBJ1-3; unclear D gene. The V end lost 1 base, the J end lost 4 bases, and 8 bases lay between the germline ends. The CDR3 has 14 residues. The germline V gene encodes CDR1 SGHTA and CDR2 FQGNSA. CDR3 sequence (DNA): TGTGCCAGCAGCTTAGGCCCCGCGGGAAACACCATATATTTT. Amino acid sequence: CASSLGPAGNTIYF.

CDR3 sequence: CASSPLLAGDYNEQFF. As DNA, the CDR3 is TGTGCCAGCTCACCACTCCTAGCGGGAGATTACAATGAGCAGTTCTTC. The chain employs TRBV18 and TRBJ2-1; 10 nucleotides agree with TRBD2. Unmatched junction bases numbered 4, after V lost 1 base and J lost 4 bases. This CDR3 spans 16 amino acids. CDR1 KGHSH and CDR2 LQKENI come from the germline V gene.

This chain uses TRBV6-5 with TRBJ1-4; 9 positions match TRBD1. The CDR3 has 14 residues. Per germline, CDR1 MNHEY and CDR2 SVGAGI. V shed 6 bases and J 8 bases; nucleotides not matched to a gene: 7. CDR3 DNA sequence: TGTGCCAGCAGGACGACAGGGGGAGACGAAAAACTGTTTTTT. Translating it yields CASRTTGGDEKLFF.

In its sample, this clone was seen many times. The V call is TRBV2, the J call TRBJ2-1, with TRBD1 as a possible D gene (5 bases). With 7 bases removed from V and 6 bases from J, the gap between germline ends came to 13 bases. Per germline, CDR1 SNHLY and CDR2 FYNNEI. The CDR3 loop spans 13 amino acids. The CDR3 is CASKRFDSNEQFF. The CDR3 DNA reads TGTGCCAGCAAGAGGTTCGACAGCAATGAGCAGTTCTTC.

In this sample, this clone turned up a few times. V usage is TRBV7-9 and J usage is TRBJ1-4; 7 bases fit TRBD1. V trimming: 5 bases; J trimming: 2 bases; junction bases outside the gene matches: 2. There are 14 residues in the CDR3. CDR1 and CDR2 (germline): SEHNR, FQNEAQ (reference sequence). CDR3 bases: TGTGCCAGCAGCCCGGGACAGACTAATGAAAAACTGTTTTTT. This gives the protein CASSPGQTNEKLFF.

This clone was observed at least ten times. The J gene is TRBJ2-3, the V gene TRBV13; TRBD2 aligns across 8 bases. The junction had 1 base not matched to a gene; V was cut back by 4 bases and J by 4 bases. CDR1 and CDR2 from the germline V gene are PRHDT and FYEKMQ (reference sequence). CDR3 length: 13 residues. This CDR3 reads CASSSTSADTQYF. CDR3 in DNA: TGTGCCAGCAGCTCGACTAGCGCAGATACGCAGTATTTT. The complete variable domain, with remaining parts taken from reference TRBV13 and TRBJ2-3, reads AAGVIQSPRHLIKEKRETATLKCYPIPRHDTVYWYQQGPGQDPQFLISFYEKMQSDKGSIPDRFSAQQFSDYHSELNMSSLELGDSALYFCASSSTSADTQYFGPGTRLTVL.

This clone was found many times. In DNA form, the CDR3 reads TGCGCCAGCAGCCAAGAGGAGACCAATAATTCACCCCTCCACTTT. This sequence encodes CASSQEETNNSPLHF. The chain combines TRBV4-1 with TRBJ1-6; no firm D call. Per the germline V gene, CDR1 is MGHRA and CDR2 is YSYEKL. Between the trimmed V and J ends, which lost 0 bases and 5 bases, there was a span of 8 bases. The CDR3 has 15 residues.

The V call is TRBV27, the J call TRBJ1-5; 9 nucleotides match TRBD1. Looked up from germline, CDR1 is MNHEY and CDR2 is SMNVEV (reference sequence). The CDR3 length is 15 residues. J gave up 7 bases and V 5 bases, and 9 bases lay outside the gene matches. CDR3 loop: CASSIQQGALQPQHF. CDR3 nucleotides: TGTGCCAGCAGTATTCAACAGGGGGCTTTGCAGCCCCAGCATTTT.

J is TRBJ2-7 and V is TRBV25-1; the D gene is possibly TRBD1 (6 bases). V was cut by 8 bases and J by 4 bases, with 9 bases left in between. Germline V lookup: CDR1 MGHDK, CDR2 SYGVNS. The CDR3 length is 11 residues. In nucleotides, the CDR3 is TGTGCCAGCTCAGGGGCATACGAGCAGTACTTC. Protein sequence: CASSGAYEQYF.